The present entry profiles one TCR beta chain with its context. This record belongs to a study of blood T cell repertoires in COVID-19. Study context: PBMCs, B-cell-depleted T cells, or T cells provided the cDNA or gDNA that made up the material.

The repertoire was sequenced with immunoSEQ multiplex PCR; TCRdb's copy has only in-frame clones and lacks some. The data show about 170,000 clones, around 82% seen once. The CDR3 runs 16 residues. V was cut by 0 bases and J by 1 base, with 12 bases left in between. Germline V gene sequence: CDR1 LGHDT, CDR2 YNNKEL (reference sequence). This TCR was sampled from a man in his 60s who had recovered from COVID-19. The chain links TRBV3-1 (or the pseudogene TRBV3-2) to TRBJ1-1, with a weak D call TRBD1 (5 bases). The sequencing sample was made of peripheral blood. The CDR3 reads CASSQDPLTGNTEAFF. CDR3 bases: TGTGCCAGCAGCCAAGACCCACTTACAGGGAACACTGAAGCTTTCTTT.